Below, 21 T cell receptor beta chains from the same sample are listed, as sequenced in a study of PD-1 blockade in classical Hodgkin lymphoma. Every patient had relapsed following autologous stem cell transplantation, and cohorts differed in brentuximab vedotin exposure. Measured with immunoSEQ multiplex PCR; TCRdb has only the in-frame clones, and not every one. The table records 57,000 or so clones, approximately 89% of them present only once. The source material was peripheral blood mononuclear cells (PBMCs), sampled at baseline. These receptor sequences come from a human donor with classical Hodgkin lymphoma.

The chain is built from TRBV9 and TRBJ1-2, with 7 positions matching TRBD1. Germline-derived CDR1 and CDR2 are SGDLS and YYNGEE. The CDR3 is made up of 16 amino acids. The J segment lost 4 bases and the V segment lost 4 bases, leaving 13 bases of the junction unmatched. CDR3 loop: CASSSTGFGWSYGYTF. The CDR3 DNA is TGTGCCAGCAGCTCGACAGGGTTTGGATGGAGCTATGGCTACACCTTC. Full variable domain (missing parts from reference TRBV9 and TRBJ1-2): DSGVTQTPKHLITATGQRVTLRCSPRSGDLSVYWYQQSLDQGLQFLIQYYNGEERAKGNILERFSAQQFPDLHSELNLSSLELGDSALYFCASSSTGFGWSYGYTFGSGTRLTVV.

This clone was counted between two and nine times. This chain connects TRBV27 to TRBJ1-5; no firm D call. This CDR3 spans 13 amino acids. V was clipped by 5 bases and J by 6 bases, with 11 bases between them. Germline lookup yields CDR1 MNHEY and CDR2 SMNVEV (reference sequence). CDR3 DNA sequence: TGTGCCAGCAGTCCCACTACGGGTCAGCCCCAGCATTTT. The encoded protein is CASSPTTGQPQHF.

The chain carries TRBV27 and TRBJ1-5; TRBD1 is a possible D gene (6 bases). V was cut by 4 bases and J by 6 bases, with 16 bases left in between. The CDR3 has 15 amino acids. Germline V gene data show CDR1 as MNHEY and CDR2 as SMNVEV (reference sequence). CDR3 loop: CASSSPGTLGQPQHF. The CDR3 nucleotides are TGTGCCAGCAGTTCTCCCGGGACATTGGGTCAGCCCCAGCATTTT.

The chain links TRBV28 to TRBJ1-3; unclear D gene. The CDR3 has 13 amino acids. From germline, CDR1 is MDHEN and CDR2 SYDVKM. V lost 4 bases and J lost 8, with 12 bases in between. CDR3 sequence: CASSSPPEDTIYF. The CDR3 bases are TGTGCCAGCAGTTCCCCCCCAGAAGACACCATATATTTT.

The chain combines TRBV19 with TRBJ2-4; D gene uncertain. The germline V and J ends were trimmed by 4 bases and 3 bases, with 10 bases remaining between them. The CDR3 covers 14 residues. Germline CDR1 and CDR2: LNHDA and SQIVND (reference sequence). For the CDR3, the DNA is TGTGCCAGTAGTACTTTTGGGCACAAAAACATTCAGTACTTC. This encodes CASSTFGHKNIQYF.

This sequence joins TRBV28 and TRBJ1-1; D is unclear. This CDR3 comprises 15 residues. Germline CDR1 reads MDHEN; CDR2 reads SYDVKM. With 3 bases removed from V and 6 bases from J, the gap between germline ends came to 17 bases. CDR3 coding DNA: TGTGCCAGCAGTTTTATAGGGTTTTCCCTTTCTGAAGCTTTCTTT. Amino acid sequence: CASSFIGFSLSEAFF. Full variable domain (rest looked up from reference TRBV28 and TRBJ1-1): DVKVTQSSRYLVKRTGEKVFLECVQDMDHENMFWYRQDPGLGLRLIYFSYDVKMKEKGDIPEGYSVSREKKERFSLILESASTNQTSMYLCASSFIGFSLSEAFFGQGTRLTVV.

As DNA, the CDR3 is TGCGCCAGCAGCTCGGGGGGGACTAGCACAGATACGCAGTATTTT. Translated, it gives CASSSGGTSTDTQYF. The rearrangement uses TRBV5-1 and TRBJ2-3, with 8 nucleotides matching TRBD2. With V trimmed by 3 bases and J by 0 bases, 3 bases remained unmatched. Germline CDR1 is SGHRS and CDR2 is YFSETQ. This CDR3 region has 15 residues. Looking up the rest from reference TRBV5-1 and TRBJ2-3 gives the full variable domain: KAGVTQTPRYLIKTRGQQVTLSCSPISGHRSVSWYQQTPGQGLQFLFEYFSETQRNKGNFPGRFSGRQFSNSRSEMNVSTLELGDSALYLCASSSGGTSTDTQYFGPGTRLTVL.

V usage is TRBV29-1 and J usage is TRBJ1-2; D is unclear. Germline V gene lookup returns CDR1 SQVTM and CDR2 ANQGSEA. The CDR3 covers 15 residues. Deletions cut 4 bases from V and 5 bases from J, with 20 bases between. CDR3 nucleotides: TGCAGCGTTGTTTGGTCGGGGTCGTCCCTTTATGGCTACACCTTC. Translation gives CSVVWSGSSLYGYTF.

The V gene is TRBV6-5, the J gene TRBJ2-5; TRBD2 matches 7 bases. CDR1 is MNHEY and CDR2 is SVGAGI in the germline V gene. CDR3 length: 16 amino acids. Trimming cost V 2 bases and J 1 base; bases outside gene matches: 7. The CDR3: CASSYRLAVLQETQYF. CDR3 in DNA: TGTGCCAGCAGTTACCGGCTAGCGGTGCTCCAAGAGACCCAGTACTTC.

This clone was counted once. The chain carries TRBV11-2 and TRBJ2-7; 8 bases agree with TRBD1. Germline CDR1 SGHAT, CDR2 FQNNGV. V shed 3 bases and J 3 bases; nucleotides not matched to a gene: 7. The CDR3 has 15 residues. CDR3 DNA: TGTGCCAGCAGCTTTGGACAGGGCGAGATCTACGAGCAGTACTTC. Its protein is CASSFGQGEIYEQYF. Drawing the rest from reference TRBV11-2 and TRBJ2-7, the complete variable domain is EAGVAQSPRYKIIEKRQSVAFWCNPISGHATLYWYQQILGQGPKLLIQFQNNGVVDDSQLPKDRFSAERLKGVDSTLKIQPAKLEDSAVYLCASSFGQGEIYEQYFGPGTRLTVT.

This clone was observed a handful of times. The J gene is TRBJ1-1, the V gene TRBV5-6; 9 positions agree with TRBD1. CDR3 size: 14 residues. Trimming cost V 6 bases and J 2 bases; bases outside gene matches: 5. In germline, CDR1 is SGHDT, CDR2 YYEEEE. This CDR3 is CASTTDRGNTEAFF. The CDR3 DNA reads as TGTGCCAGCACCACGGACAGGGGAAACACTGAAGCTTTCTTT.

V and J are TRBV7-2 and TRBJ2-7; 8 bases are a match to TRBD1. In germline, CDR1 is SGHTA, CDR2 FQGNSA. The V segment lost 5 bases and the J segment 1 base; nucleotides outside the gene matches: 10. CDR3 length: 16 residues. The CDR3 sequence: CASSKAPGQASYEQYF. CDR3 DNA sequence: TGTGCCAGCAGCAAAGCACCGGGACAGGCATCCTACGAGCAGTACTTC.

V and J are TRBV7-3 and TRBJ2-1; the match to TRBD2 covers 10 bases. The trim removed 5 bases at V and 2 bases at J, leaving 3 bases unmatched. Germline V lookup: CDR1 SGHTA, CDR2 FQGTGA. The CDR3 sequence is 15 residues long. The CDR3 DNA follows: TGTGCCAGCAGCACCAGCGGGGGGGCCTACAATGAGCAGTTCTTC. Protein product: CASSTSGGAYNEQFF.

The V gene is TRBV9, the J gene TRBJ1-2; D not certain. From germline, CDR1 is SGDLS and CDR2 YYNGEE. Trimming pared 1 base from V and 1 base from J, leaving 11 bases between. CDR3 length: 15 amino acids. CDR3 sequence: CASSVLADLNYGYTF. CDR3 nucleotide sequence: TGTGCCAGCAGCGTACTGGCAGACCTTAACTATGGCTACACCTTC.

This chain connects TRBV7-9 to TRBJ1-1; tentatively, D is TRBD1 (5 bases). Trimming removed 1 base from V and 4 bases from J, with 7 bases in between. There are 13 residues in the CDR3. Germline V gene sequence: CDR1 SEHNR, CDR2 FQNEAQ (reference sequence). For the CDR3, the DNA is TGTGCCAGCAGCTTAGGTGGGGCCACTGAAGCTTTCTTT. Protein: CASSLGGATEAFF.

V is TRBV30 and J is TRBJ1-6; TRBD1 might be the D (6 bases). The V gene lost 3 bases and the J gene lost 0 bases, with 12 bases spanning the gap. The germline CDR1 and CDR2 sequences are GTSNPN and SVGIG (reference sequence). The length of the CDR3 is 16 residues. In DNA form, the CDR3 reads TGTGCCTGGAGGGGGGGGGCAAGCTCCTATAATTCACCCCTCCACTTT. Protein: CAWRGGASSYNSPLHF.

The chain carries TRBV10-3 and TRBJ2-7; 12 bases align to TRBD1. The germline V gene has CDR1 ENHRY and CDR2 SYGVKD. Losses at the gene ends were 2 bases for V and 7 bases for J; bases not matched to a gene: 6. The CDR3 contains 15 residues. The chain's CDR3 is CAISETGQGASEQYF. CDR3 in DNA: TGTGCCATCAGTGAGACGGGACAGGGGGCAAGTGAGCAGTACTTC.

The chain recombines TRBV12-2 with TRBJ1-1. TRBV12-2 is assigned pseudogene status. This CDR3 comprises 16 residues. For the CDR3, the DNA is TGTGCAAGTCGCTCCCCCCCGGCGACTGTGAACACTGAAGCTTTCTTT. This sequence encodes CASRSPPATVNTEAFF.

V gene TRBV4-2 combines with J gene TRBJ2-1, with 15 bases aligning to TRBD2. The CDR3 is 15 amino acids. Germline V CDR1 and CDR2: LGHNA, YNFKEQ. Unmatched junction bases numbered 3, after V lost 4 bases and J lost 8 bases. DNA for the CDR3: TGTGCCAGCAGCCCGTGGACTAGCGGGGGGGATGAGCAGTTCTTC. Protein product: CASSPWTSGGDEQFF.

The chain carries TRBV4-2 and TRBJ2-7; 7 nucleotides line up with TRBD1. Germline lookup yields CDR1 LGHNA and CDR2 YNFKEQ. This CDR3 has 17 amino acids. Germline trimming cut 3 bases from V and 2 bases from J; bases unmatched to any gene: 13. CDR3 sequence: CASSHPFTGTDAYEQYF. CDR3 sequence (DNA): TGTGCCAGCAGCCATCCTTTTACCGGGACAGATGCCTACGAGCAGTACTTC.

The rearrangement links TRBV19 to TRBJ1-5; D uncertain. Germline lookup yields CDR1 LNHDA and CDR2 SQIVND (reference sequence). The ends were cut back, 6 bases at V and 0 bases at J, with 3 bases in the middle. This CDR3 is 12 amino acids long. CDR3 DNA: TGTGCCAGTAGACTTAGCAATCAGCCCCAGCATTTT. Its translation: CASRLSNQPQHF.